This T cell receptor (beta chain) was sequenced for a study of blood T cell repertoires in COVID-19. The wider study: PBMCs, B-cell-depleted T cells, or T cells were the source of the cDNA or gDNA that made up the material.

Data came from immunoSEQ multiplex PCR; TCRdb stores just in-frame clones and leaves some out. The sample shows roughly 30,000 clones, 89% of them seen only once. The sequencing input was peripheral blood. The origin of this receptor is a man aged 80 or over with acute or convalescent COVID-19.

The CDR3 DNA follows: TGTGCCAGTAGTATTGGGGACAGGGGGCAAGATGAGCAGTTCTTC. This codes for CASSIGDRGQDEQFF. This rearrangement joins TRBV19 to TRBJ2-1; 12 bases line up with TRBD1. CDR1 and CDR2 (germline): LNHDA, SQIVND (reference sequence). The trim removed 3 bases at V and 8 bases at J, leaving 5 bases unmatched. The CDR3 runs to 15 residues.